This T cell receptor (beta chain) was sequenced for a study of metastatic and nonmetastatic thyroid tumors. This clone has ten or more counts. In germline, CDR1 is SGHTA, CDR2 FQGNSA. CDR3 size: 14 residues. The V gene lost 3 bases and the J gene lost 8 bases, with 13 bases spanning the gap. Patients were all untreated before their thyroid surgery. TCRdb re-analyzed the PCR reads through MiXCR. The sample lists just over 40,000 clones; approximately 10% were seen once. Sequenced: blood. J is TRBJ1-4 and V is TRBV7-2, with unresolved D. This TCR derives from a female donor with papillary thyroid cancer or a benign thyroid nodule (not recorded which). Some clones in this sample may be carry-over from other donors' samples. Here the CDR3 DNA reads TGTGCCAGCAGCTTTGGGTCTCGAGGGGAAAAACTGTTTTTT. It is translated as CASSFGSRGEKLFF. Drawing the rest from reference TRBV7-2 and TRBJ1-4, the complete variable domain is GAGVSQSPSNKVTEKGKDVELRCDPISGHTALYWYRQSLGQGLEFLIYFQGNSAPDKSGLPSDRFSAERTGGSVSTLTIQRTQQEDSAVYLCASSFGSRGEKLFFGSGTQLSVL.